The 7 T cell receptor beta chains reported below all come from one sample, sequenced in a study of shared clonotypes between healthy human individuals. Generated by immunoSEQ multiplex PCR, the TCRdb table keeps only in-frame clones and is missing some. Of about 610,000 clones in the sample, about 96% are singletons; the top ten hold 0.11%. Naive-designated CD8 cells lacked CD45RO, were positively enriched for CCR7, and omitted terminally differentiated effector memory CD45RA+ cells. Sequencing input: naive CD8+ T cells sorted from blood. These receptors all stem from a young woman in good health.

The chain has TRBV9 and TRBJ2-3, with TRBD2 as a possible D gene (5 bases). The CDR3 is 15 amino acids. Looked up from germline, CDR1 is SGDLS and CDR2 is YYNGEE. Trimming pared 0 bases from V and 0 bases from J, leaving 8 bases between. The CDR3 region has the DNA TGTGCCAGCAGCGTAGGGCGGGCTAGCACAGATACGCAGTATTTT. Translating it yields CASSVGRASTDTQYF.

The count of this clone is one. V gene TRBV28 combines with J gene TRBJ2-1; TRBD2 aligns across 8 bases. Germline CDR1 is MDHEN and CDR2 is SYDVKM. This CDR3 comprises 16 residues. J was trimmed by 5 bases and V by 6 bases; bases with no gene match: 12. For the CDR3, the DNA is TGTGCCAGCAGGCCGGTGGGACTAGGGGGAAACAATGAGCAGTTCTTC. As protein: CASRPVGLGGNNEQFF.

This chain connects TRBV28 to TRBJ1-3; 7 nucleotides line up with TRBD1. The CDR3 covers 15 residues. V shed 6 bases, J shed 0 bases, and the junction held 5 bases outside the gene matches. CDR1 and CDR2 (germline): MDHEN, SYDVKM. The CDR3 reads CASSRQGFSGNTIYF. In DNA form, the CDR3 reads TGTGCCAGCAGCCGACAGGGCTTCTCTGGAAACACCATATATTTT.

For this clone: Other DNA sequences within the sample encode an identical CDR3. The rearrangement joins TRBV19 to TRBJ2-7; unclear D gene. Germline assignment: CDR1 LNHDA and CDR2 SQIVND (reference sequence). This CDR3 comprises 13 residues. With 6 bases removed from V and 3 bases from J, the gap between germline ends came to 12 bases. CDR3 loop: CASSPGTDYEQYF. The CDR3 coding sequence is TGTGCCAGTAGCCCAGGCACAGACTACGAGCAGTACTTC.

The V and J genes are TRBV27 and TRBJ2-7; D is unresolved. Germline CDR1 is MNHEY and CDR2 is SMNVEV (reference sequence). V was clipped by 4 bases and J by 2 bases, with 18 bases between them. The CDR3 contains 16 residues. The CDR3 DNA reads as TGTGCCAGCAGTTCCAACCGGGCTTCCTTTACCTACGAGCAGTACTTC. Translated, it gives CASSSNRASFTYEQYF.

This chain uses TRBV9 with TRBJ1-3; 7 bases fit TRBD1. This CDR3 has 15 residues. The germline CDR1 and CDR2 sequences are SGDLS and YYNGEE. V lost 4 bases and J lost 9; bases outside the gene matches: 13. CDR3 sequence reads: CASSLTGTDIGTIYF. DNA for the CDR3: TGTGCCAGCAGCCTAACCGGGACAGATATAGGCACCATATATTTT. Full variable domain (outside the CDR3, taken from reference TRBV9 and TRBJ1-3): DSGVTQTPKHLITATGQRVTLRCSPRSGDLSVYWYQQSLDQGLQFLIQYYNGEERAKGNILERFSAQQFPDLHSELNLSSLELGDSALYFCASSLTGTDIGTIYFGEGSWLTVV.

The CDR3 reads CASRKDRAPNYGYTF. CDR3 bases: TGTGCCAGCAGAAAAGACAGGGCACCTAACTATGGCTACACCTTC. The V and J genes are TRBV27 and TRBJ1-2, with 7 bases lining up with TRBD1. Germline assignment: CDR1 MNHEY and CDR2 SMNVEV (reference sequence). The trim removed 6 bases at V and 0 bases at J, leaving 7 bases unmatched. CDR3 size: 15 residues.